This T cell receptor beta chain was recovered during a study of blood T cell repertoires in COVID-19. Looking at the study overall: COVID-19 samples from acute and convalescent phases originated in the United States, Italy and Spain. PBMCs, B-cell-depleted T cells, or T cells provided the cDNA or gDNA that made up the material.

V lost 0 bases and J 4 bases, leaving 15 bases between the germline ends. Germline-derived CDR1 and CDR2 are MGHRA and YSYEKL. The CDR3 has 16 amino acids. As processed by the authors: By means of reference gene primer amplification, nucleated cell counts were estimated. Sequencing used immunoSEQ multiplex PCR; TCRdb keeps in-frame clones, though not all of them. That table is the source of V, J and clone size, and D and trimming were worked out from the DNA. The table records 130,000 to 150,000 clones, 70% to 90% of them present only once. The TCR sequence derives from a human donor with acute or convalescent COVID-19. The donor label of this sample is uncertain. The sample comprised peripheral blood. This chain connects TRBV4-1 to TRBJ1-1, with D maybe TRBD1 (5 bases). Written as DNA, the CDR3 is TGCGCCAGCAGCCAAGATAAACAGGTATTTGGCACTGAAGCTTTCTTT. This codes for CASSQDKQVFGTEAFF.